Presented here are 19 T cell receptor beta chains from one specimen sequenced in a study of human T cells and chemical hapten exposure. As to time point: patch test 2, 6 weeks after DPC sensitization. Treatment meaning: therapeutic diphenylcyclopropenone sensitization with weekly scalp DPC. TCRdb re-derived calls from the RACE reads in MiXCR, one entry per CDR3 protein. The repertoire holds approximately 97,000 distinct CDR3 sequences, with over 10% as singletons. This specimen was whole blood, taken in connection with sensitization to the hapten diphenylcyclopropenone (DPC). Every receptor here comes from a woman aged 40 to 49 with alopecia areata. Some clones in this sample may be carry-over from other donors' samples.

This clonotype was seen at least ten times. The chain carries TRBV29-1 and TRBJ2-5; 7 bases match TRBD1. The V gene's germline CDR1 is SQVTM and CDR2 ANQGSEA. The CDR3 is 13 amino acids. With V trimmed by 7 bases and J by 5 bases, 10 bases remained unmatched. The CDR3 DNA follows: TGCAGCGCATTGGGACAGAGGGTTGAGACCCAGTACTTC. This encodes CSALGQRVETQYF.

Only a few counts were recorded for this clonotype. The CDR3 DNA follows: TGTGCCAGCAGTACGACAGGGGGCATGAACACTGAAGCTTTCTTT. It specifies CASSTTGGMNTEAFF. The chain joins TRBV7-3 to TRBJ1-1; 10 bases match TRBD1. Germline CDR1 and CDR2: SGHTA and FQGTGA. This CDR3 spans 15 amino acids. The V segment lost 6 bases and the J segment 0 bases; nucleotides outside the gene matches: 4.

This clonotype has a count of ten or more. The V gene is TRBV18, the J gene TRBJ1-6, with TRBD1 as a possible D gene (5 bases). This CDR3 comprises 15 residues. Germline CDR1 reads KGHSH; CDR2 reads LQKENI. The V gene lost 3 bases and the J gene lost 6 bases, with 12 bases spanning the gap. This chain's CDR3 is CASSPAREPNSPLHF. The CDR3 coding sequence is TGTGCCAGCTCACCCGCCAGGGAGCCTAATTCACCCCTCCACTTT.

This clonotype was seen many times. The chain couples TRBV3-1 to TRBJ2-7, with 8 bases matching TRBD1. Germline CDR1 is LGHDT and CDR2 is YNNKEL (reference sequence). V gave up 2 bases and J gave up 2 bases; unmatched junction bases: 5. The CDR3 length is 15 residues. The CDR3 loop reads CASSQRQGYPYEQYF. CDR3 DNA: TGTGCCAGCAGCCAAAGACAGGGGTACCCCTACGAGCAGTACTTC.

This clonotype came up once. The chain combines TRBV9 with TRBJ2-7, with TRBD2 matching 14 bases. This CDR3 has 14 amino acids. Germline CDR1 and CDR2: SGDLS and YYNGEE. V trimming: 4 bases; J trimming: 6 bases; junction bases outside the gene matches: 3. The CDR3 nucleotides are TGTGCCAGCAGCCTGGGGACTAGCGGGGGCGAGCAGTACTTC. Its translation: CASSLGTSGGEQYF.

This clonotype occurred a few times. The rearrangement uses TRBV7-2 and TRBJ2-1, with 14 bases aligning to TRBD2. CDR1 and CDR2 from the germline V gene are SGHTA and FQGNSA. The trim removed 0 bases at V and 9 bases at J, leaving 4 bases unmatched. The CDR3 is 16 amino acids. CDR3 coding DNA: TGTGCCAGCAGCTTAGCCGGGACTAGCGGGAGCTTTGAGCAGTTCTTC. The encoded protein is CASSLAGTSGSFEQFF.

The CDR3 region is CASSPYLAAGATNEKLFF. In DNA, the CDR3 is TGTGCCAGCAGCCCATACCTCGCTGCCGGAGCAACTAATGAAAAACTGTTTTTT. The chain carries TRBV7-2 and TRBJ1-4; D ambiguous. This CDR3 contains 18 residues. V was shortened by 5 bases and J by 0 bases, with 19 bases between the two germline ends. Germline V gives CDR1 SGHTA, CDR2 FQGNSA.

This clonotype was counted a few times. V usage is TRBV7-2 and J usage is TRBJ2-1; no firm D call. This CDR3 spans 15 amino acids. V lost 2 bases and J lost 0, with 8 bases in between. Germline CDR1 and CDR2: SGHTA and FQGNSA. The CDR3 spells CASSLSYSSYNEQFF. CDR3 in DNA: TGTGCCAGCAGCTTAAGCTATAGCTCCTACAATGAGCAGTTCTTC.

The chain carries TRBV3-1 and TRBJ2-3; D remains ambiguous. The CDR3 length is 13 residues. Between the trimmed V and J ends, which lost 4 bases and 4 bases, there was a span of 9 bases. The germline V gene encodes CDR1 LGHDT and CDR2 YNNKEL (reference sequence). The CDR3 protein is CASSLIGADTQYF. The CDR3 DNA reads as TGTGCCAGCAGCCTCATTGGGGCAGATACGCAGTATTTT.

This clonotype was picked up many times. The chain has TRBV7-8 and TRBJ1-1; no clear D gene. The length of the CDR3 is 12 residues. Trimming took off 3 bases at V and 2 bases at J, with 4 bases between the two ends. CDR1 SGHVS and CDR2 FQNEAQ come from the germline V gene. CDR3 sequence (DNA): TGTGCCAGCAGCTTTACTAACACTGAAGCTTTCTTT. Its translation: CASSFTNTEAFF.

The sample holds many counts of this clonotype. The V call is TRBV20-1, the J call TRBJ1-2; 9 bases align to TRBD1. The length of the CDR3 is 17 residues. The V gene end was trimmed by 6 bases and the J gene end by 4 bases; junction bases not matched to a gene: 18. Germline lookup yields CDR1 DFQATT and CDR2 SNEGSKA (reference sequence). CDR3 sequence: CSATLAARTGDPYGYTF. As DNA, the CDR3 is TGCAGTGCCACCCTAGCTGCCAGGACAGGGGATCCCTATGGCTACACCTTC.

This clonotype was counted a few times. The chain employs TRBV7-9 and TRBJ2-5, with D possibly being TRBD1 (6 bases). CDR1 is SEHNR, CDR2 FQNEAQ, per germline (reference sequence). This CDR3 is 14 amino acids long. V was clipped by 3 bases and J by 4 bases, with 12 bases between them. The CDR3 coding sequence is TGTGCCAGCAGCTTCCCGACAGGCGGAGAGACCCAGTACTTC. Translated, it gives CASSFPTGGETQYF.

This clonotype was detected a few times. The chain links TRBV5-1 to TRBJ2-1; either TRBD1 or TRBD2 may supply D (6 bases each). The CDR3 is 12 residues long. V lost 4 bases and J 8 bases, leaving 10 bases between the germline ends. Germline CDR1 SGHRS, CDR2 YFSETQ. The CDR3 loop is CASSLGGDEQFF. CDR3 sequence (DNA): TGCGCCAGCAGCCTGGGGGGCGATGAGCAGTTCTTC.

This clonotype was recorded a few times. The CDR3 sequence: CASSYVDGYTGELFF. CDR3 DNA: TGTGCCAGCAGTTACGTGGACGGATACACCGGGGAGCTGTTTTTT. V gene TRBV6-2 or TRBV6-3 combines with J gene TRBJ2-2; D gene ambiguous. Germline-derived CDR1 and CDR2 are MNHEY and SVGEGT. The V end lost 2 bases, the J end lost 3 bases, and 10 bases lay between the germline ends. This CDR3 contains 15 residues.

This clonotype was counted a few times. V gene TRBV7-2 combines with J gene TRBJ2-1, with D unresolved. The CDR3 is made up of 12 amino acids. The V end lost 1 base, the J end lost 8 bases, and 6 bases lay between the germline ends. CDR1 is SGHTA and CDR2 is FQGNSA in the germline V gene. CDR3 in amino acids: CASSLEVDEQFF. The CDR3 nucleotides are TGTGCCAGCAGCTTAGAGGTGGATGAGCAGTTCTTC.

This clonotype came up many times. V gene TRBV25-1 combines with J gene TRBJ1-2, with 9 bases aligning to TRBD1. The CDR3 extends over 14 amino acids. Germline V CDR1 and CDR2: MGHDK, SYGVNS. The trim removed 2 bases at V and 6 bases at J, leaving 4 bases unmatched. The CDR3 protein is CASSEMGQGHGYTF. DNA of the CDR3: TGTGCCAGCAGTGAAATGGGACAGGGCCATGGCTACACCTTC.

The sample holds many counts of this clonotype. The V and J genes are TRBV4-2 and TRBJ2-1, with 8 bases matching TRBD2. Germline-derived CDR1 and CDR2 are LGHNA and YNFKEQ. The V segment lost 0 bases and the J segment 8 bases; nucleotides outside the gene matches: 15. The CDR3 is 18 residues long. The CDR3 DNA follows: TGTGCCAGCAGCCAAGACACTCTTACTAGCGGAGGTGGGGATGAGCAGTTCTTC. Its translation: CASSQDTLTSGGGDEQFF.

This sequence joins TRBV3-1 and TRBJ2-2; 12 nucleotides match TRBD2. Germline values: CDR1 LGHDT, CDR2 YNNKEL (reference sequence). J gave up 1 base and V 4 bases, and 13 bases lay outside the gene matches. The CDR3 covers 20 residues. This chain's CDR3 is CASSPPDSLAGGLNTGELFF. In DNA, the CDR3 is TGTGCCAGCAGCCCCCCCGACTCACTAGCGGGAGGATTGAACACCGGGGAGCTGTTTTTT.

The chain joins TRBV4-2 to TRBJ2-7; D perhaps matches TRBD2 (5 bases). The CDR3 covers 14 residues. Trimming removed 3 bases from V and 7 bases from J, with 16 bases in between. The V gene's germline CDR1 is LGHNA and CDR2 YNFKEQ. CDR3 nucleotides: TGTGCCAGCAGCCAGGACCCGGGGTGGCGGGAGCAGTACTTC. It translates to CASSQDPGWREQYF.